This T cell receptor beta chain was identified during a study of siplizumab effects on memory and regulatory T cells. Findings and caveats of the study: The alloreactive clones that mapped to unstimulated subsets made up only a minor fraction. The diversity of naive T cells seemed greater than that of memory cells, and their alloresponse contribution seemed major. Roughly 75-95% of dividing CD4+ or CD8+ clones were without an attributable naive or memory phenotype.

TCRdb's copy holds only in-frame clones and misses some; the assay was immunoSEQ multiplex PCR. The table lists 70,000 to 100,000 clones, 96% of them singletons. Trimming cost V 2 bases and J 15 bases, with 20 bases left between them. CDR1 and CDR2 from the germline V gene are MNHNS and SASEGT. This CDR3 region has 14 residues. Comments on this clone: What it binds is not known.

This sequence was found in a human donor in good health. The chain carries TRBV6-1 and TRBJ2-4; D not resolved. The material sequenced was naive CD4+ T cells sorted from blood. DNA of the CDR3: TGTGCCAGCAGTGAAAAGGTAGAATGGGGTGGCACGTACTTC. It specifies CASSEKVEWGGTYF.